Presented here are 11 T cell receptor beta chains from one specimen sequenced in a study of cytotoxic CD8 clonotypes in ibrutinib-treated CLL. The repertoire was sequenced with immunoSEQ multiplex PCR; TCRdb's copy has only in-frame clones and lacks some. Here the sample spans more than 200,000 clones, 70% being singletons. Sample: PBMCs, taken after 24 months of ibrutinib treatment. The receptors were gathered from a human donor with chronic lymphocytic leukemia.

The chain links TRBV2 to TRBJ2-3, with 10 positions matching TRBD2. V gave up 6 bases and J gave up 5 bases; unmatched junction bases: 11. CDR3 length: 16 amino acids. CDR1 and CDR2 (germline): SNHLY, FYNNEI. CDR3 protein: CASSGRASGRRDTQYF. CDR3 in DNA: TGTGCCAGCAGCGGTCGGGCTAGCGGGAGAAGAGATACGCAGTATTTT.

The genes are TRBV7-2 and TRBJ2-3; TRBD2 agrees at 8 bases. The CDR3 extends over 15 amino acids. The V segment lost 5 bases and the J segment 3 bases; nucleotides outside the gene matches: 7. Germline CDR1 and CDR2: SGHTA and FQGNSA. Here the CDR3 DNA reads TGTGCCAGCAGCATGTCAGGCGGGAGGACAGATACGCAGTATTTT. Residues: CASSMSGGRTDTQYF.

This rearrangement joins TRBV9 to TRBJ2-3; 8 nucleotides agree with TRBD2. The CDR3 extends over 17 amino acids. The germline CDR1 and CDR2 sequences are SGDLS and YYNGEE. The ends lost 4 bases at V and 6 bases at J; junction bases unmatched: 16. Written as DNA, the CDR3 is TGTGCCAGCAGCCCCGACCAAGCTGCTAGCGGGTATGATACGCAGTATTTT. Its translation: CASSPDQAASGYDTQYF.

This chain joins TRBV19 and TRBJ1-1; D might be TRBD1 (6 bases). Germline V gene data show CDR1 as LNHDA and CDR2 as SQIVND (reference sequence). V was clipped by 8 bases and J by 5 bases, with 12 bases between them. This CDR3 region has 12 residues. In nucleotides, the CDR3 is TGTGCCAGTTCCACAGGGCGGACTGAAGCTTTCTTT. Protein product: CASSTGRTEAFF.

This clone was recorded a few times. The chain is built from TRBV5-6 and TRBJ2-3; tentative D call: TRBD2 (6 bases). CDR1 and CDR2 (germline): SGHDT, YYEEEE. Trimming took 2 bases from V and 1 from J, leaving 14 bases between them. There are 16 residues in the CDR3. CDR3 DNA: TGTGCCAGCAGCTTTGATGGTAGCGGAGGCACAGATACGCAGTATTTT. Protein product: CASSFDGSGGTDTQYF.

The genes are TRBV7-3 and TRBJ2-3, with a weak D call TRBD1 (6 bases). Germline CDR1 SGHTA, CDR2 FQGTGA. This CDR3 comprises 14 residues. The germline V and J ends were trimmed by 2 bases and 4 bases, with 10 bases remaining between them. The CDR3 sequence: CASSLVQGPDTQYF. CDR3 sequence (DNA): TGTGCCAGCAGCTTAGTTCAGGGGCCAGATACGCAGTATTTT.

The chain links TRBV5-1 to TRBJ2-7, with 8 bases that match TRBD2. In germline, CDR1 is SGHRS, CDR2 YFSETQ. With V trimmed by 2 bases and J by 4 bases, 5 bases remained unmatched. The CDR3 covers 14 residues. The CDR3 reads CASSLTGRDYEQYF. CDR3 DNA sequence: TGCGCCAGCAGCTTAACCGGGAGGGATTACGAGCAGTACTTC.

The chain joins TRBV5-1 to TRBJ2-7; TRBD2 aligns across 8 bases. The trim removed 4 bases at V and 2 bases at J, leaving 5 bases unmatched. The CDR3 extends over 14 amino acids. Germline assignment: CDR1 SGHRS and CDR2 YFSETQ. The CDR3, as DNA: TGCGCCAGCAGCACGGGACTAGGGCCCTACGAGCAGTACTTC. It is translated as CASSTGLGPYEQYF.

The chain is built from TRBV28 and TRBJ2-2, with TRBD1 matching over 8 bases. CDR3 length: 16 amino acids. J gave up 4 bases and V 7 bases, and 11 bases lay outside the gene matches. Germline lookup yields CDR1 MDHEN and CDR2 SYDVKM. The chain's CDR3 is CASTTPGGAGTGELFF. The CDR3 nucleotides are TGTGCCAGCACTACCCCAGGGGGCGCGGGCACCGGGGAGCTGTTTTTT.

J is TRBJ2-7 and V is TRBV5-5; perhaps TRBD2 as D (6 bases). The V gene lost 5 bases and the J gene lost 6 bases, with 24 bases spanning the gap. Germline loops: CDR1 SGHKS, CDR2 YYEKEE (reference sequence). The CDR3 contains 16 residues. The CDR3 protein is CASRPSQGGPLFEQYF. The CDR3 DNA reads TGTGCCAGCAGGCCTTCTCAGGGAGGTCCGTTGTTCGAGCAGTACTTC.

This clone was observed a few times. In DNA form, the CDR3 reads TGTGCCAGTAGTCCTCGACAGGGGGATCAGCCCCAGCATTTT. The encoded protein is CASSPRQGDQPQHF. The chain recombines TRBV19 with TRBJ1-5; 9 positions agree with TRBD1. Germline V CDR1 and CDR2: LNHDA, SQIVND (reference sequence). Trimming removed 5 bases from V and 5 bases from J; junction bases left unmatched: 4. CDR3 length equals 14 residues.